This T cell receptor beta chain is drawn from a study of radiotherapy plus CTLA-4 blockade in lung cancer. The CDR3 has 16 amino acids. Trimming stripped 0 bases from V and 5 bases from J, with 15 bases between. Germline V lookup: CDR1 KGHSH, CDR2 LQKENI. Note on this clone: Antigen: not known.

Assay: immunoSEQ multiplex PCR; the TCRdb copy retains only in-frame clones and omits some. The sample carries 40,000 to 50,000 clones, under 80% recorded once. General study results and limits: Clones derived from tumor TCRs expanded in blood after radiotherapy plus ipilimumab. Reports identified early blood T cell clone dynamics, with interferon-beta, as the best response predictor.

This TCR was sampled from a human donor with non-small cell lung cancer who had stable disease on radiotherapy plus ipilimumab. V gene TRBV18 combines with J gene TRBJ2-3; perhaps TRBD1 as D (6 bases). Sequences were derived from peripheral blood, sampled from a patient treated with radiotherapy plus ipilimumab. The DNA of the CDR3 is TGTGCCAGCTCACCACCGTCTGGGGGCGCGGGAGATACGCAGTATTTT. Its translation: CASSPPSGGAGDTQYF.